This T cell receptor (beta chain) appears in the sequencing data of a study of shared clonotypes between healthy human individuals. Study information: Per-donor plates numbered three CD4 naive, three CD4 memory, two CD8 naive and one CD8 memory. General study findings and limits: Only blood samples were collected, and tissue repertoires likely differ. Across a handful of donors, naive CD4 shared 5% to 6%, naive CD8 more than 3%, memory CD4 approximately 2.5%, memory CD8 under 0.5%.

J gave up 3 bases and V 5 bases, and 6 bases lay outside the gene matches. Germline V gives CDR1 SGHTA, CDR2 FQGNSA. The length of the CDR3 is 14 residues. TCRdb keeps only in-frame clones here, not all; method: immunoSEQ multiplex PCR. The data contain about 2.3 million clones, 80% to 95% of them singletons. A word on this clone: Antigen: not known.

The specimen was naive CD4+ T cells from PBMCs. Subset in this sample: CD45RA+ positively selected. The chain recombines TRBV7-2 with TRBJ2-5; 7 positions agree with TRBD2. The TCR comes from a man in his late teens or twenties in good health. Some clones in this sample may be carry-over from other donors' samples. CDR3 sequence (DNA): TGTGCCAGCAGCACGGGGACTACCAAAGAGACCCAGTACTTC. Translation gives CASSTGTTKETQYF.